This T cell receptor beta chain was captured in a study of human T cells and chemical hapten exposure. Study background: The use of 2% DPC on roughly 2 cm by roughly 2 cm of upper inner arm skin constituted sensitization. Notes on the study in general: Patch test score showed a positive correlation with PT1 expanded TCR counts. TCRs whose frequency exceeded 1 in 1000 remained the same following DPC sensitization.

Note on this clonotype: As yet, its antigen is unknown.

Individual cDNA molecules (in the library) carried attached unique molecular identifiers. From the RACE reads, TCRdb called clonotypes with MiXCR, one entry per CDR3 protein. This table holds around 110,000 distinct CDR3 sequences, about 12% found once. The V gene lost 4 bases and the J gene lost 6 bases, with 10 bases spanning the gap. CDR1 SQVTM and CDR2 ANQGSEA come from the germline V gene. CDR3 size: 11 residues. The time point here: patch test 1, 2 weeks after DPC sensitization. Treatment in this sample: therapeutic diphenylcyclopropenone sensitization with weekly scalp DPC. The sequence was obtained from a woman aged 50 to 65 with alopecia areata. Some clones in this sample may be carry-over from other donors' samples. The specimen was whole blood, collected in connection with sensitization to the hapten diphenylcyclopropenone (DPC). V gene TRBV29-1 combines with J gene TRBJ2-7; D is ambiguous. The CDR3 nucleotides are TGCAGCGTTGCCTCTGCCCGCGAGCAGTACTTC. Its protein product is CSVASAREQYF.